This T cell receptor beta chain was identified during a study of blood T cell repertoires in COVID-19 (TCRdb year 2020). For the wider study: The collaborator samples originated in the United States, Italy and Spain and spanned the acute and convalescent phases of COVID-19. The prospective study material was composed of cDNA or gDNA derived from T cells, B-cell-depleted T cells, or PBMCs. Deeply sampled blood TCRbeta repertoires from subjects exposed to, actively infected with, or recovered from COVID-19 were included in the dataset. A freely available public database, intended as a resource for researchers studying the immune response to SARS-CoV-2, is where the repertoires were released. The samples were drawn from two sources: the first 160 participants of the ongoing ImmuneRACE study, and 950 to 1,500 subjects contributed by 6 global collaborators. A de-identified subject ID, COVID-19 status, age in years and sex were almost always included in the sample metadata. Where available, HLA class I and class II types were taken from metadata supplied by the sample provider and were not determined by assay-based typing. Broad study findings and their caveats: The quantity of clinical and demographic metadata differed by source and by participant and was supplied without curation.

TCRbeta CDR3 regions were amplified from genomic DNA using the immunoSEQ Assay, a bias-controlled multiplex PCR. The published analysis was carried out like this. The number of nucleated cells in each sample was estimated from the amplification of reference gene primers within the assay. To quantify the absolute abundance of each unique TCRbeta CDR3 rearrangement, sequence reads were collapsed and filtered. For each sample, productive Simpson clonality was calculated by taking the square root of Simpson's diversity index across productive rearrangements. TCRdb mirrors the immuneACCESS table, restricted to in-frame sequences. Some clones are absent from its copies; in checked studies, under half trace to an unresolved V gene, and the reason for the others is unknown. V and J calls and clone size are copied from that table; D and trimming were computed from the DNA. Recorded for this sample are about 140,000 clones; roughly three quarters of them occurred a single time. In total, the top ten clones hold about 4% of the sample.

A note on this clone: Its antigen remains unidentified. Within one base of it there is no much larger clone, and no base qualities were kept.

Cut back by 1 base and 0 bases, the V and J ends lie 10 bases apart. The CDR3 goes from the cysteine to the phenylalanine over 16 residues. Only the CDR3 DNA stays, 48 bases, in frame from base 1. Via the germline V gene, CDR1 is SGHTA and CDR2 FQGNSA. The collaborating institutions used their own protocols to collect whole blood in K2EDTA tubes. For TCRbeta analysis, collaborators shipped samples in one of three forms: frozen whole blood, isolated PBMCs, or DNA extracted from either of those sample types. This sequence uses TRBV7-2 and TRBJ1-5, and the D gene may be TRBD1, 5 bases matching. The receptor was isolated from a man aged 55 to 69 with acute or convalescent COVID-19. Sequenced input: peripheral blood. The CDR3 corresponds to CASSLGQYNSNQPQHF. The nucleotides read TGTGCCAGCAGCTTAGGACAGTACAATAGCAATCAGCCCCAGCATTTT.